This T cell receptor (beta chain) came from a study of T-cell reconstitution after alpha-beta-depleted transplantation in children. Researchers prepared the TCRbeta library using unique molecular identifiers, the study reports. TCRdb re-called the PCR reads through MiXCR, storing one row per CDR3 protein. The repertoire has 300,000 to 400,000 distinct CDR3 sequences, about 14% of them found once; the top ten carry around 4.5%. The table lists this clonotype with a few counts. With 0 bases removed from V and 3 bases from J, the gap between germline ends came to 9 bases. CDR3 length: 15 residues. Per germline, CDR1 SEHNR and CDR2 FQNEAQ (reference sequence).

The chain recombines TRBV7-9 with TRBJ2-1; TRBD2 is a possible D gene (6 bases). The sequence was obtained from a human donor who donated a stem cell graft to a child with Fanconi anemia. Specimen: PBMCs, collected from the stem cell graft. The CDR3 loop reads CASSLADGGYNEQFF. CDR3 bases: TGTGCCAGCAGCTTAGCGGACGGGGGCTACAATGAGCAGTTCTTC.